Only a few counts were recorded for the clone carrying this TCR beta chain. The whole isolated RNA underwent reverse transcription, so sequencing captured expressed TCRB transcripts. Data came from immunoSEQ multiplex PCR; TCRdb stores just in-frame clones and leaves some out. The repertoire includes under 450,000 clones, 11% to 15% of them detected once, and 0.035% to 0.045% sits in the top ten. Via CD45RO/CCR7/CD25/CD127/CD95/CD27, cells of the CD4+ naive, central memory, regulatory and stem cell-like memory subsets were sorted. This record belongs to a study of beta chain features in type 1 diabetes. Per germline, CDR1 LGHNA and CDR2 YSLEER. This CDR3 has 14 amino acids. The V gene lost 1 base and the J gene lost 5 bases, with 8 bases spanning the gap.

This sequence originates from a man younger than 40 in good health. The specimen sequenced was naive CD4+ T cells from blood. V gene TRBV4-3 combines with J gene TRBJ2-2, with unresolved D. This chain's CDR3 is CASSQGATTGELFF. The CDR3 DNA reads as TGCGCCAGCAGCCAAGGTGCAACGACCGGGGAGCTGTTTTTT.